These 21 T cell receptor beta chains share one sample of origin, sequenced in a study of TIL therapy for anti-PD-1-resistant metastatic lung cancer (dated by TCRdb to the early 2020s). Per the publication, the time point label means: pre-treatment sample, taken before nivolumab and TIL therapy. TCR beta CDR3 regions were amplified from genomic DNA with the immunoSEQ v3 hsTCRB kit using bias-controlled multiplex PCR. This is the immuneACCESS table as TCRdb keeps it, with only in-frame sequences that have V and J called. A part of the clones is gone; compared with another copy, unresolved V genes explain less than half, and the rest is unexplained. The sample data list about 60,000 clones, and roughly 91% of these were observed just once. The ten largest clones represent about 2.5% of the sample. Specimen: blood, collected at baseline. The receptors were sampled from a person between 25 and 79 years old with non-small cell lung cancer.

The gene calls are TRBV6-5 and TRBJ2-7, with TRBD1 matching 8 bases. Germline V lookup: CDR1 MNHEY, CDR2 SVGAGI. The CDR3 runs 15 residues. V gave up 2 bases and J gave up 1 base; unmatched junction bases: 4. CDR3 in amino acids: CASSYLTGDSYEQYF. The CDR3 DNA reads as TGTGCCAGCAGTTACCTGACAGGGGATTCCTACGAGCAGTACTTC.

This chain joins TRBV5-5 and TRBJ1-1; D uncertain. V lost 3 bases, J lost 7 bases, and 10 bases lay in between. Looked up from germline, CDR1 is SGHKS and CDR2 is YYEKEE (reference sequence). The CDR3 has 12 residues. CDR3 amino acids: CASSWRSGEAFF. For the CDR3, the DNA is TGTGCCAGCAGCTGGAGGTCGGGTGAAGCTTTCTTT. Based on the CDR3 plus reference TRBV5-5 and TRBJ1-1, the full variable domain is DAGVTQSPTHLIKTRGQQVTLRCSPISGHKSVSWYQQVLGQGPQFIFQYYEKEERGRGNFPDRFSARQFPNYSSELNVNALLLGDSALYLCASSWRSGEAFFGQGTRLTVV.

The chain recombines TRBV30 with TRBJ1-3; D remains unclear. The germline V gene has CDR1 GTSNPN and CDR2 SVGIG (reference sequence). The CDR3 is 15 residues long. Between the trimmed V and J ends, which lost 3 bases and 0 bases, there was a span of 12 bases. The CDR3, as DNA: TGTGCCTGGAGACAGACCCCGAGCTCTGGAAACACCATATATTTT. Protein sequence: CAWRQTPSSGNTIYF.

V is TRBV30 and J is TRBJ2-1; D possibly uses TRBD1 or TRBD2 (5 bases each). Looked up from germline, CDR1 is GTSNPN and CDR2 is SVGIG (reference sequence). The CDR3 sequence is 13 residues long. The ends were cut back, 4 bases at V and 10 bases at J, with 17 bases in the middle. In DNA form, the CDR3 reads TGTGCCTGGACGTTGTACTGGGACCGAGAGCAGTTCTTC. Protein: CAWTLYWDREQFF. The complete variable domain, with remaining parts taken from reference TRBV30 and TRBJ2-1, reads SQTIHQWPATLVQPVGSPLSLECTVEGTSNPNLYWYRQAAGRGLQLLFYSVGIGQISSEVPQNLSASRPQDRQFILSSKKLLLSDSGFYLCAWTLYWDREQFFGPGTRLTVL.

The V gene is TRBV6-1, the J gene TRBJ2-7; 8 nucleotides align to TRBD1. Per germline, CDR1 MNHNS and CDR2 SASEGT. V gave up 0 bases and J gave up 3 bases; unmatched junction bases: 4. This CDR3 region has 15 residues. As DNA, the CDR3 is TGTGCCAGCAGTGAAGCTAGGACAGGGATCTACGAGCAGTACTTC. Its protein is CASSEARTGIYEQYF.

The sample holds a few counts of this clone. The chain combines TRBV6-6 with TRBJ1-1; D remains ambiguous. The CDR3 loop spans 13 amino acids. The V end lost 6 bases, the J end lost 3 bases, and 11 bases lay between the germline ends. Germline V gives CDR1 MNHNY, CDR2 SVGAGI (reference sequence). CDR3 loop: CASRRTTDTEAFF. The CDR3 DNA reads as TGTGCCAGCAGAAGAACTACCGACACTGAAGCTTTCTTT.

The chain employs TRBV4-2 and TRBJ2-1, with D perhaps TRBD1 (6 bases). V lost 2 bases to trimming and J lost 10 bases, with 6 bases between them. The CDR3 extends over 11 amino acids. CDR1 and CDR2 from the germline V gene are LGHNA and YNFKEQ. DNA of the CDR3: TGTGCCAGCAGCCAAACAGGGGAGCAGTTCTTC. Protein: CASSQTGEQFF.

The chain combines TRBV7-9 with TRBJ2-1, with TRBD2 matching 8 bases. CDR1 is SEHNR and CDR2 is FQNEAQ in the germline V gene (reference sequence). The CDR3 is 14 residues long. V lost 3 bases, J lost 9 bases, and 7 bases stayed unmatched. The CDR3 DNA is TGTGCCAGCAGCTTTGGGACTAGTGCCGTTGAGCAGTTCTTC. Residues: CASSFGTSAVEQFF.

Here the CDR3 reads CASSLAGGYNEQFF. The CDR3 DNA reads as TGTGCCAGCAGCTTAGCGGGGGGCTACAATGAGCAGTTCTTC. This chain links TRBV7-3 with TRBJ2-1, with TRBD2 matching 8 bases. Germline V CDR1 and CDR2: SGHTA, FQGTGA. CDR3 size: 14 residues. V dropped 2 bases and J dropped 3; count of bases not matched to a gene: 0.

The CDR3, as DNA: TGCGCCAGCGGGACTAGTTCGAACACCGGGGAGCTGTTTTTT. This translates into CASGTSSNTGELFF. The chain joins TRBV10-2 to TRBJ2-2; 8 bases are shared with TRBD2. Germline V gene sequence: CDR1 WSHSY, CDR2 SAAADI. This CDR3 region has 14 residues. V shed 8 bases and J 0 bases; nucleotides not matched to a gene: 2.

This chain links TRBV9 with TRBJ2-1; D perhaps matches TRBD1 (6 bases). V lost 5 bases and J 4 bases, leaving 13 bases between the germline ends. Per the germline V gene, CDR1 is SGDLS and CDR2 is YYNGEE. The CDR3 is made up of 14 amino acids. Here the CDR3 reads CASSGQKVYNEQFF. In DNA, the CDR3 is TGTGCCAGCAGTGGACAGAAGGTTTACAATGAGCAGTTCTTC.

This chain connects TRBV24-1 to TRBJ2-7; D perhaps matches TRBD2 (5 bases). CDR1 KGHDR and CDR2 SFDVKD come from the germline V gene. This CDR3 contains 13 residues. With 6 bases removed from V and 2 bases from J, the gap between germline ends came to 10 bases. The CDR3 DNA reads TGTGCCACCAGTACGGAGAGGGCCTACGAGCAGTACTTC. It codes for CATSTERAYEQYF.

For the CDR3, the DNA is TGTGCCAGCAGCTTACATGGGGGGCGAACTGGGGCCAACGTCCTGACTTTC. Residues: CASSLHGGRTGANVLTF. V gene TRBV7-9 combines with J gene TRBJ2-6; possibly TRBD1 or TRBD2 for D (6 bases each). The germline V and J ends were trimmed by 2 bases and 2 bases, with 13 bases remaining between them. There are 17 residues in the CDR3. Per germline, CDR1 SEHNR and CDR2 FQNEAQ (reference sequence).

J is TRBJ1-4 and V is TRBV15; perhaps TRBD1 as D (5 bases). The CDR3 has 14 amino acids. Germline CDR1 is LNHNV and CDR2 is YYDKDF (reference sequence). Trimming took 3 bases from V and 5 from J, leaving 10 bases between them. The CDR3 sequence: CATSSDSPNEKLFF. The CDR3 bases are TGTGCCACCAGCAGTGACAGTCCAAATGAAAAACTGTTTTTT.

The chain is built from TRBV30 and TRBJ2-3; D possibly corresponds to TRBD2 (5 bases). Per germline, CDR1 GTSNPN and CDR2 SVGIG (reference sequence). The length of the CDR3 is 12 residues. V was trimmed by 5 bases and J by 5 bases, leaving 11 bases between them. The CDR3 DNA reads TGTGCCTGGGTCGACCGGGGAGATACGCAGTATTTT. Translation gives CAWVDRGDTQYF.

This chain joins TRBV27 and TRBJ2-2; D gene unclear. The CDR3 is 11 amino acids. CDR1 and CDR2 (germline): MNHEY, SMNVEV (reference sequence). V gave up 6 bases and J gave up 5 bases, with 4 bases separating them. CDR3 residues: CASRSTGELFF. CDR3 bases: TGTGCCAGCAGATCTACCGGGGAGCTGTTTTTT.

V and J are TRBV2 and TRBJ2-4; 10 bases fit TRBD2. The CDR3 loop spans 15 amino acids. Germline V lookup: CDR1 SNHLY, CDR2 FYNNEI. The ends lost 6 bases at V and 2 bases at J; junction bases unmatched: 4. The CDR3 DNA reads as TGTGCCAGCAGCCTAGCGGGGGACCCCAAAAACATTCAGTACTTC. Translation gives CASSLAGDPKNIQYF. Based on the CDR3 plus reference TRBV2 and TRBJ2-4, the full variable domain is EPEVTQTPSHQVTQMGQEVILRCVPISNHLYFYWYRQILGQKVEFLVSFYNNEISEKSEIFDDQFSVERPDGSNFTLKIRSTKLEDSAMYFCASSLAGDPKNIQYFGAGTRLSVL.

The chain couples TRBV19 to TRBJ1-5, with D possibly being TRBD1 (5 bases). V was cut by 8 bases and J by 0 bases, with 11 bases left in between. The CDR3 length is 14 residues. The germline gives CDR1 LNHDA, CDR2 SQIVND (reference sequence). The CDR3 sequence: CASHGGNSNQPQHF. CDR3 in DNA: TGTGCCAGTCACGGGGGGAATAGCAATCAGCCCCAGCATTTT.

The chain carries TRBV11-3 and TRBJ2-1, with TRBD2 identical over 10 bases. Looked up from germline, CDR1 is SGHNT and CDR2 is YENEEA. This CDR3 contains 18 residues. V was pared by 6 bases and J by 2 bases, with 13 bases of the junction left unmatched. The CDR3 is CASSRKPPLAGAYNEQFF. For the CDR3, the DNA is TGTGCCAGCAGTCGCAAACCCCCTCTAGCGGGGGCCTACAATGAGCAGTTCTTC.

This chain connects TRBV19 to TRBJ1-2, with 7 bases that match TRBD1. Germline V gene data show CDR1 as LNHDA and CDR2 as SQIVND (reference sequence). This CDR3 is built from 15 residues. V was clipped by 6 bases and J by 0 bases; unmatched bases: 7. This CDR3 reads CASSPDRATNYGYTF. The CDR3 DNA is TGTGCCAGTAGCCCTGACAGGGCGACTAACTATGGCTACACCTTC.

Here the CDR3 reads CASSLVGTGMNTEAFF. The DNA of the CDR3 is TGTGCCAGCAGCTTAGTTGGGACAGGGATGAACACTGAAGCTTTCTTT. The chain is built from TRBV7-3 and TRBJ1-1, with TRBD1 matching over 9 bases. The CDR3 runs to 16 residues. V shed 2 bases and J 0 bases; nucleotides not matched to a gene: 4. Per germline, CDR1 SGHTA and CDR2 FQGTGA.